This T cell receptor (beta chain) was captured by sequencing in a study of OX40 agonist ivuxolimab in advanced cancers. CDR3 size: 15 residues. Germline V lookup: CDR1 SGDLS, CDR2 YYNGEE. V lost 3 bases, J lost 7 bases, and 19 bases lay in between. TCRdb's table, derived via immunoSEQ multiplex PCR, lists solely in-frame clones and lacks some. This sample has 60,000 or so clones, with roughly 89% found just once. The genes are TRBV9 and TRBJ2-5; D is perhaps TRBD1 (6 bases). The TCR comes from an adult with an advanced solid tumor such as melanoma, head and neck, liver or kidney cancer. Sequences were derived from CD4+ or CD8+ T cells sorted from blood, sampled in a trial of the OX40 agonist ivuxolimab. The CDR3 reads CASSEQGGELGTQYF. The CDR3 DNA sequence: TGTGCCAGCAGCGAACAGGGTGGGGAGTTAGGGACCCAGTACTTC. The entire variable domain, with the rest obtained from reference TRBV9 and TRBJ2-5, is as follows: DSGVTQTPKHLITATGQRVTLRCSPRSGDLSVYWYQQSLDQGLQFLIQYYNGEERAKGNILERFSAQQFPDLHSELNLSSLELGDSALYFCASSEQGGELGTQYFGPGTRLLVL.